This T cell receptor beta chain was recovered during a study of blood T cell repertoires in COVID-19. Clones were sequenced by immunoSEQ multiplex PCR, and TCRdb holds only the in-frame ones, with some missing. The sample shows 250,000 to 400,000 clones, more than 75% of them seen only once. V was clipped by 3 bases and J by 1 base, with 10 bases between them. CDR1 and CDR2 (germline): SGDLS, YYNGEE. CDR3 size: 14 residues. The V and J genes are TRBV9 and TRBJ1-1, with D perhaps TRBD1 (5 bases). The receptor's source is a man aged 55 to 70 who had recovered from COVID-19. The sequenced sample consisted of PBMCs or T cells enriched from blood (not recorded which). The CDR3 DNA reads TGTGCCAGCAGCGGGACATGGTGGAACACTGAAGCTTTCTTT. It translates to CASSGTWWNTEAFF.